The present entry profiles one T cell receptor beta chain with its context. CDR3 length: 14 residues. Germline V CDR1 and CDR2: GTSNPN, SVGIG (reference sequence). The V end was cut by 1 base, the J end by 4 bases, with 11 bases between. The authors' processing: Amplification from reference gene primers served as the basis for estimated nucleated cell counts. Here immunoSEQ multiplex PCR was the method, and the copy in TCRdb shows in-frame clones only, minus some. The D gene and trimming were derived from the DNA, and the V and J assignments and clone size from that table. This table has some 700,000 clones, about 90% appearing once. The data were obtained in a study of blood T cell repertoires in COVID-19. Study-wide background: Researchers got acute and convalescent COVID-19 samples from the United States, Italy and Spain. T cells, B-cell-depleted T cells, or PBMCs supplied cDNA or gDNA.

The clonotype was recovered from a woman aged 18-29 years with acute or convalescent COVID-19. V gene TRBV30 combines with J gene TRBJ1-5; the D gene is possibly TRBD1 (6 bases). Sequenced material: peripheral blood. The CDR3 here is CAWSEGRGNQPQHF. The CDR3 bases are TGTGCCTGGAGTGAAGGCAGGGGAAATCAGCCCCAGCATTTT.